This T cell receptor beta chain originates from a study of blood T cell repertoires in COVID-19. There are 14 residues in the CDR3. Germline-derived CDR1 and CDR2 are MNHEY and SVGAGI. The V and J ends lost 6 bases and 2 bases respectively, with 13 bases between them. Those enrolled, adults aged roughly 18 to 90 years, came from around 25 US areas. Two consecutive negative NP/OP PCR tests, clearance, or resolved symptoms defined Cohort 3 recovery. In the authors' methods: Estimates of nucleated cell counts were drawn from the amplification of reference gene primers. Measured with immunoSEQ multiplex PCR; TCRdb has only the in-frame clones, and not every one. Clone size and the V and J calls come from that table; the DNA yielded D and trimming. The top ten hold more than 1% of the sample, which has fewer than 450,000 clones, 85% to 90% seen once.

The rearrangement links TRBV6-5 to TRBJ1-1; the D is unclear. The origin of this receptor is a woman aged 18-29 years who had recovered from COVID-19. The sample consisted of PBMCs or T cells enriched from blood (not recorded which). The CDR3 reads CASREDGPNTEAFF. The CDR3 region has the DNA TGTGCCAGCAGGGAGGACGGACCCAACACTGAAGCTTTCTTT.